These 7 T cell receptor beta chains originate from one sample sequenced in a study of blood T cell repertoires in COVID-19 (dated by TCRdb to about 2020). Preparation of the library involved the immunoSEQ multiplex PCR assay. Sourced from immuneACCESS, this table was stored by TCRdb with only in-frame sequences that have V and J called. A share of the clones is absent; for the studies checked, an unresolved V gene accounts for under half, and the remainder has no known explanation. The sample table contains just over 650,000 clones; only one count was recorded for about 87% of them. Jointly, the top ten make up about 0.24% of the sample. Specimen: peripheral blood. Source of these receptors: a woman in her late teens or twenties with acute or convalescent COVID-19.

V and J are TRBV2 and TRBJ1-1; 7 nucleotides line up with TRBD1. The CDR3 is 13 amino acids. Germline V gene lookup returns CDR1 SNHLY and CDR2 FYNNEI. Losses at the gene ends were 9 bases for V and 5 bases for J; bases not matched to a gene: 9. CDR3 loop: CASHYRGGTEAFF. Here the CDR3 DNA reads TGTGCCAGTCACTACAGGGGTGGAACTGAAGCTTTCTTT. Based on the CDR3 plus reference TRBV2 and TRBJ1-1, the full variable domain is EPEVTQTPSHQVTQMGQEVILRCVPISNHLYFYWYRQILGQKVEFLVSFYNNEISEKSEIFDDQFSVERPDGSNFTLKIRSTKLEDSAMYFCASHYRGGTEAFFGQGTRLTVV.

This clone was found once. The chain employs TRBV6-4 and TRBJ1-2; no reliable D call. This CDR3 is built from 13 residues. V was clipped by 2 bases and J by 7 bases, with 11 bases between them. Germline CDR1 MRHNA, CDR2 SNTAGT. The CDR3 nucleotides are TGTGCCAGCAGTGACGAGGGTCTTGGTGGCTACACCTTC. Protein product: CASSDEGLGGYTF.

The CDR3 nucleotides are TGTGCCAGCAGCTTGGAAGGGCAGGGAAACACTGAAGCTTTCTTT. Protein sequence: CASSLEGQGNTEAFF. V gene TRBV5-5 combines with J gene TRBJ1-1; possible D gene TRBD1, 5 bases. Germline V gene data show CDR1 as SGHKS and CDR2 as YYEKEE (reference sequence). The CDR3 sequence is 15 residues long. V was trimmed by 0 bases and J by 2 bases, leaving 11 bases between them. The whole variable domain, remainder taken from reference TRBV5-5 and TRBJ1-1, is DAGVTQSPTHLIKTRGQQVTLRCSPISGHKSVSWYQQVLGQGPQFIFQYYEKEERGRGNFPDRFSARQFPNYSSELNVNALLLGDSALYLCASSLEGQGNTEAFFGQGTRLTVV.

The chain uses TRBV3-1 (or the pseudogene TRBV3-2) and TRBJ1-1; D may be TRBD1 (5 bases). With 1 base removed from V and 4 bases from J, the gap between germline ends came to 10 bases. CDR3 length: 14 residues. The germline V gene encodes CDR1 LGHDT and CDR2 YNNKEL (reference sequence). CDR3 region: CASSQGYGGTEAFF. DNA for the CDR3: TGTGCCAGCAGCCAAGGTTACGGGGGCACTGAAGCTTTCTTT.

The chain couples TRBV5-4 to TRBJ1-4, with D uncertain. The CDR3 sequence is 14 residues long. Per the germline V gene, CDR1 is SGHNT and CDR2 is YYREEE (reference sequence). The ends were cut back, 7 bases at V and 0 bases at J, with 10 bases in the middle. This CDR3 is CASASGATNEKLFF. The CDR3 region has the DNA TGTGCCAGCGCCTCGGGAGCAACTAATGAAAAACTGTTTTTT.

This chain's CDR3 is CAISDRLNTEAFF. CDR3 nucleotides: TGTGCCATCAGTGACCGGTTGAACACTGAAGCTTTCTTT. The chain couples TRBV10-3 to TRBJ1-1; D unresolved. Germline V gene lookup returns CDR1 ENHRY and CDR2 SYGVKD. V dropped 3 bases and J dropped 0 bases, with 5 bases sitting between them. The CDR3 extends over 13 amino acids.

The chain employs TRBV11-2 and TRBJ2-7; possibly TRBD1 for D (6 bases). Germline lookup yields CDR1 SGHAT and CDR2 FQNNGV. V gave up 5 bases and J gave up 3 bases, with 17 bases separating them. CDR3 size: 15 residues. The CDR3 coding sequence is TGTGCCAGCAGCCACATACACCAGGACAGCTACGAGCAGTACTTC. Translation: CASSHIHQDSYEQYF.